One and the same sample provided the 8 T cell receptor beta chains below, sequenced in a study of CD8+ T cells in alopecia areata. Once RNA had been extracted, it was reverse transcribed into cDNA to act as the sequencing template. Clones were read by immunoSEQ multiplex PCR, and TCRdb kept only the in-frame ones, dropping some. This table has around 120,000 clones, around 64% appearing once. The specimen was CD4+ T cells sorted from blood. Source of these receptors: a human donor in good health.

The CDR3 loop is CAWSSPGSPSTDTQYF. The CDR3 region has the DNA TGTGCCTGGAGTTCCCCGGGGAGCCCTAGCACAGATACGCAGTATTTT. V is TRBV30 and J is TRBJ2-3; TRBD2 is a possible D gene (5 bases). The CDR3 contains 16 residues. V was trimmed by 2 bases and J by 0 bases, leaving 15 bases between them. CDR1 is GTSNPN and CDR2 is SVGIG in the germline V gene (reference sequence).

This clone has a handful of counts. The rearrangement uses TRBV18 and TRBJ2-3, with D hard to call. CDR1 and CDR2 from the germline V gene are KGHSH and LQKENI. The ends were cut back, 5 bases at V and 5 bases at J, with 11 bases in the middle. The CDR3 runs 13 residues. In DNA, the CDR3 is TGTGCCAGCTCAAAACGGCCCGGAGATACGCAGTATTTT. It encodes CASSKRPGDTQYF. The whole variable domain, remainder taken from reference TRBV18 and TRBJ2-3, is NAGVMQNPRHLVRRRGQEARLRCSPMKGHSHVYWYRQLPEEGLKFMVYLQKENIIDESGMPKERFSAEFPKEGPSILRIQQVVRGDSAAYFCASSKRPGDTQYFGPGTRLTVL.

This CDR3 is CSASSSGIDQPQHF. Written as DNA, the CDR3 is TGCAGCGCTTCTTCCTCGGGAATCGATCAGCCCCAGCATTTT. The chain has TRBV29-1 and TRBJ1-5; no clear D gene. The germline gives CDR1 SQVTM, CDR2 ANQGSEA. The CDR3 sequence is 14 residues long. Trimming removed 7 bases from V and 5 bases from J, with 18 bases in between.

This sequence joins TRBV4-1 and TRBJ2-2; a possible D gene is TRBD2 (5 bases). The ends were cut back, 1 base at V and 3 bases at J, with 12 bases in the middle. Germline CDR1 reads MGHRA; CDR2 reads YSYEKL. There are 16 residues in the CDR3. The chain's CDR3 is CASSQVRGWDTGELFF. CDR3 DNA: TGCGCCAGCAGCCAAGTCCGGGGTTGGGACACCGGGGAGCTGTTTTTT.

This clone was recorded a few times. The chain employs TRBV2 and TRBJ2-1, with TRBD2 matching 10 bases. This CDR3 is 11 amino acids long. Germline trimming cut 10 bases from V and 14 bases from J; bases unmatched to any gene: 8. The V gene's germline CDR1 is SNHLY and CDR2 FYNNEI. CDR3 nucleotides: TGTGCCACCCGAGGAGGACTAGCGGAGTTCTTC. Protein product: CATRGGLAEFF.

This clone was observed a few times. Other nucleotide sequences in the sample specify the same CDR3. The chain combines TRBV29-1 with TRBJ1-2; 9 bases are a match to TRBD1. V lost 4 bases to trimming and J lost 0 bases; unmatched junction nucleotides: 0. This CDR3 spans 13 amino acids. From germline, CDR1 is SQVTM and CDR2 ANQGSEA. In DNA form, the CDR3 reads TGCAGCGTTGGACAGGGGGCTAACTATGGCTACACCTTC. Its protein is CSVGQGANYGYTF.

V usage is TRBV30 and J usage is TRBJ1-6; unclear D gene. The germline gives CDR1 GTSNPN, CDR2 SVGIG (reference sequence). Trimming stripped 2 bases from V and 10 bases from J, with 12 bases between. The CDR3 has 13 residues. This CDR3 is CAWSMESLSPLHF. The CDR3 DNA reads TGTGCCTGGAGTATGGAGTCCTTATCACCCCTCCACTTT.

This clone counts as medium-sized. The rearrangement uses TRBV4-1 and TRBJ2-3, with no clear D. Trimming stripped 1 base from V and 0 bases from J, with 11 bases between. Germline CDR1 is MGHRA and CDR2 is YSYEKL. This CDR3 comprises 16 residues. CDR3 in DNA: TGCGCCAGCAGCCAAGTAAACCTTATTAGCACAGATACGCAGTATTTT. Residues: CASSQVNLISTDTQYF.